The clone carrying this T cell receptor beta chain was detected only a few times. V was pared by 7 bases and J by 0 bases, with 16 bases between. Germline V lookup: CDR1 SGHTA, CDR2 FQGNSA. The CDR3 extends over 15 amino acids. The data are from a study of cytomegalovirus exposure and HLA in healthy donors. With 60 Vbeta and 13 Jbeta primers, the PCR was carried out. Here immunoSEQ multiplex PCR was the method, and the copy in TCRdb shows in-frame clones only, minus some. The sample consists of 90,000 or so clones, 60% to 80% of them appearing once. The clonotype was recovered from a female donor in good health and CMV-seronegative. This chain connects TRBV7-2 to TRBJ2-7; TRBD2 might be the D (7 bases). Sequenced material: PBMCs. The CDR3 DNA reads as TGTGCCAGCATGGGCGGGGGCCTCATCTCCTACGAGCAGTACTTC. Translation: CASMGGGLISYEQYF.